Following are 23 T cell receptor beta chains from one sample sequenced in a study of blood T cell repertoires in COVID-19. The repertoire was sequenced with immunoSEQ multiplex PCR; TCRdb's copy has only in-frame clones and lacks some. The data show 390,000 or so clones, with 90% seen just once and approximately 6.2% held by the top ten. The material sequenced was peripheral blood. These receptors came from a man aged 18 to 30 with active or convalescent COVID-19.

The CDR3 is CASSEDRPTNEKLFF. CDR3 DNA: TGTGCCAGCAGTGAGGACAGGCCAACTAATGAAAAACTGTTTTTT. This chain joins TRBV25-1 and TRBJ1-4; 7 bases agree with TRBD1. The germline CDR1 and CDR2 sequences are MGHDK and SYGVNS. After removal of 3 bases from V and 0 bases from J, the junction contained 1 base not matched to a gene. The CDR3 is 15 amino acids.

The V call is TRBV7-9, the J call TRBJ2-3; TRBD1 matches at 8 bases. Losses at the gene ends were 4 bases for V and 1 base for J; bases not matched to a gene: 4. CDR1 is SEHNR, CDR2 FQNEAQ, per germline (reference sequence). CDR3 length equals 15 residues. The DNA of the CDR3 is TGTGCCAGCAGCTACCCACAGGGGGGCACAGATACGCAGTATTTT. It is translated as CASSYPQGGTDTQYF.

The chain has TRBV30 and TRBJ1-5; the match to TRBD1 covers 7 bases. After removal of 2 bases from V and 4 bases from J, the junction contained 11 bases not matched to a gene. The length of the CDR3 is 16 residues. The germline CDR1 and CDR2 sequences are GTSNPN and SVGIG (reference sequence). This CDR3 reads CAWSRDTGTANQPQHF. CDR3 DNA: TGTGCCTGGAGTCGAGACACCGGGACAGCTAATCAGCCCCAGCATTTT.

This chain links TRBV7-2 with TRBJ1-2, with TRBD1 identical over 7 bases. Trimming removed 2 bases from V and 4 bases from J; junction bases left unmatched: 4. The CDR3 is made up of 14 amino acids. Germline assignment: CDR1 SGHTA and CDR2 FQGNSA. The CDR3 protein is CASSLSRDSYGYTF. The CDR3 bases are TGTGCCAGCAGCTTAAGCCGGGACAGCTATGGCTACACCTTC.

The chain carries TRBV6-5 and TRBJ1-2; possibly TRBD1 for D (5 bases). Germline CDR1 and CDR2: MNHEY and SVGAGI. The germline V and J ends were trimmed by 7 bases and 7 bases, with 16 bases remaining between them. The CDR3 covers 13 residues. The CDR3 DNA reads as TGTGCCAGCACCCCAAGAGGTAGGGGTGGCTACACCTTC. Its translation: CASTPRGRGGYTF.

The J gene is TRBJ2-5, the V gene TRBV24-1, with 8 nucleotides matching TRBD1. After removal of 1 base from V and 5 bases from J, the junction contained 2 bases not matched to a gene. The germline V gene encodes CDR1 KGHDR and CDR2 SFDVKD. CDR3 length equals 14 residues. The CDR3 region is CATSDFRQGETQYF. DNA of the CDR3: TGTGCCACCAGTGATTTTAGACAGGGGGAGACCCAGTACTTC.

The rearrangement uses TRBV5-1 and TRBJ2-1, with 11 bases aligning to TRBD2. This CDR3 has 14 amino acids. CDR1 and CDR2 (germline): SGHRS, YFSETQ. V shed 4 bases, J shed 12 bases, and the junction held 9 bases outside the gene matches. The CDR3 sequence: CASSPGLAVPRQFF. The CDR3 coding sequence is TGCGCCAGCAGCCCGGGACTAGCGGTTCCCCGGCAGTTCTTC.

The chain is built from TRBV7-2 and TRBJ2-7; D is perhaps TRBD2 (5 bases). The V and J ends lost 5 bases and 3 bases respectively, with 20 bases between them. CDR3 length equals 16 residues. The germline gives CDR1 SGHTA, CDR2 FQGNSA. Here the CDR3 reads CASSAYPFPGIYEQYF. As DNA, the CDR3 is TGTGCCAGCAGCGCGTACCCGTTCCCGGGGATCTACGAGCAGTACTTC.

J is TRBJ2-3 and V is TRBV7-9; the D gene is possibly TRBD2 (6 bases). CDR3 length: 15 residues. V was pared by 1 base and J by 5 bases, with 13 bases between. Germline V gene data show CDR1 as SEHNR and CDR2 as FQNEAQ (reference sequence). The DNA of the CDR3 is TGTGCCAGCAGCTTAGAAGTTTGGGGAGGAGATACGCAGTATTTT. This encodes CASSLEVWGGDTQYF.

The chain uses TRBV27 and TRBJ1-1, with a weak D call TRBD1 (6 bases). The length of the CDR3 is 14 residues. The germline V gene encodes CDR1 MNHEY and CDR2 SMNVEV (reference sequence). Between the trimmed V and J ends, which lost 7 bases and 1 base, there was a span of 13 bases. CDR3 nucleotide sequence: TGTGCCAGCATGTGGGCCAGGGGGAACACTGAAGCTTTCTTT. It specifies CASMWARGNTEAFF.

This chain joins TRBV7-2 and TRBJ2-2, with 11 nucleotides matching TRBD2. The V gene end was trimmed by 2 bases and the J gene end by 8 bases; junction bases not matched to a gene: 4. This CDR3 comprises 15 residues. Germline CDR1 SGHTA, CDR2 FQGNSA. The CDR3 DNA reads TGTGCCAGCAGCTTACTAGCGGGAGGATTGGGGGAGCTGTTTTTT. Encoded protein: CASSLLAGGLGELFF.

The chain carries TRBV10-3 and TRBJ1-2; 7 bases align to TRBD1. Trimming at V came to 1 base and at J to 4 bases, leaving 9 bases not matched to a gene. Germline-derived CDR1 and CDR2 are ENHRY and SYGVKD. The CDR3 spans 16 residues. The CDR3 loop reads CAISEWDRSSAYGYTF. The CDR3 DNA reads TGTGCCATCAGTGAGTGGGACAGATCCTCGGCCTATGGCTACACCTTC.

This chain links TRBV27 with TRBJ1-5; D possibly corresponds to TRBD1 (5 bases). The V gene lost 0 bases and the J gene lost 9 bases, with 12 bases spanning the gap. Germline V gives CDR1 MNHEY, CDR2 SMNVEV (reference sequence). The CDR3 is 14 amino acids. The CDR3 protein is CASSLSLGGRPQHF. The CDR3 nucleotides are TGTGCCAGCAGTTTATCCTTGGGGGGACGGCCCCAGCATTTT.

The chain combines TRBV13 with TRBJ1-1, with D unresolved. The CDR3 contains 12 residues. Looked up from germline, CDR1 is PRHDT and CDR2 is FYEKMQ (reference sequence). Trimming shortened V by 6 bases and J by 0 bases, and 5 bases separated the two germline ends. CDR3 loop: CASRIMNTEAFF. Written as DNA, the CDR3 is TGTGCCAGCAGAATCATGAACACTGAAGCTTTCTTT. The variable domain in full, completed from reference TRBV13 and TRBJ1-1, reads AAGVIQSPRHLIKEKRETATLKCYPIPRHDTVYWYQQGPGQDPQFLISFYEKMQSDKGSIPDRFSAQQFSDYHSELNMSSLELGDSALYFCASRIMNTEAFFGQGTRLTVV.

This chain uses TRBV28 with TRBJ1-1, with 9 bases that match TRBD1. The junction had 9 bases not matched to a gene; V was cut back by 7 bases and J by 6 bases. The CDR3 is 14 residues long. The germline V gene encodes CDR1 MDHEN and CDR2 SYDVKM. The CDR3 spells CASKDRDRVAEAFF. DNA for the CDR3: TGTGCCAGCAAGGACCGGGACAGGGTGGCTGAAGCTTTCTTT.

CDR3 residues: CASSLSGSQPQHF. The CDR3 DNA reads as TGTGCCAGCAGTTTATCGGGGAGCCAGCCCCAGCATTTT. The chain joins TRBV28 to TRBJ1-5, with D unresolved. V gave up 1 base and J gave up 7 bases, with 8 bases separating them. The germline gives CDR1 MDHEN, CDR2 SYDVKM. This CDR3 has 13 residues.

The rearrangement links TRBV18 to TRBJ1-1; TRBD1 agrees at 7 bases. The V gene's germline CDR1 is KGHSH and CDR2 LQKENI. V lost 0 bases to trimming and J lost 1 base; unmatched junction nucleotides: 5. The length of the CDR3 is 16 residues. The CDR3 is CASSPPKGAWNTEAFF. Written as DNA, the CDR3 is TGTGCCAGCTCACCACCTAAGGGGGCGTGGAACACTGAAGCTTTCTTT.

This clone was picked up one time. The rearrangement joins TRBV28 to TRBJ2-3, with 9 bases matching TRBD1. The ends lost 7 bases at V and 5 bases at J; junction bases unmatched: 7. The CDR3 runs 14 residues. Germline CDR1 reads MDHEN; CDR2 reads SYDVKM. Written as DNA, the CDR3 is TGTGCCAGCACAACAGGGGGCGTTCAAGATACGCAGTATTTT. It codes for CASTTGGVQDTQYF.

The chain employs TRBV4-1 and TRBJ2-7, with a tentative D call TRBD2 (5 bases). Trimming shortened V by 2 bases and J by 1 base, and 9 bases separated the two germline ends. Germline CDR1 MGHRA, CDR2 YSYEKL. The CDR3 consists of 14 residues. The CDR3 DNA is TGCGCCAGCAGCCAATCGACGGGGTCCTACGAGCAGTACTTC. As protein: CASSQSTGSYEQYF.

The rearrangement uses TRBV19 and TRBJ1-2; 8 bases agree with TRBD1. CDR1 LNHDA and CDR2 SQIVND come from the germline V gene (reference sequence). V lost 6 bases, J lost 7 bases, and 10 bases stayed unmatched. CDR3 length equals 14 residues. CDR3 in amino acids: CASSPTGQGSGYTF. In nucleotides, the CDR3 is TGTGCCAGTAGCCCTACCGGACAGGGCTCTGGCTACACCTTC.

This rearrangement joins TRBV18 to TRBJ1-1; D call uncertain. Deletions cut 0 bases from V and 0 bases from J, with 5 bases between. Germline CDR1 reads KGHSH; CDR2 reads LQKENI. The CDR3 sequence is 14 residues long. The CDR3, as DNA: TGTGCCAGCTCACCACCAGAGATGAACACTGAAGCTTTCTTT. Its protein product is CASSPPEMNTEAFF.

The chain links TRBV4-3 to TRBJ2-1, with 8 bases identical to TRBD2. V shed 1 base, J shed 0 bases, and the junction held 5 bases outside the gene matches. Germline V gene lookup returns CDR1 LGHNA and CDR2 YSLEER. The CDR3 has 17 amino acids. Here the CDR3 DNA reads TGCGCCAGCAGCCAAGCGGTAGCGGGGAGCTCCTACAATGAGCAGTTCTTC. Its protein is CASSQAVAGSSYNEQFF.

The chain recombines TRBV6-5 with TRBJ2-3, with D possibly TRBD2 on 6 matching bases. Between the trimmed V and J ends, which lost 6 bases and 2 bases, there was a span of 9 bases. The CDR3 contains 13 residues. Germline V gives CDR1 MNHEY, CDR2 SVGAGI. CDR3: CASRRLDTDTQYF. The CDR3 DNA is TGTGCCAGCAGGAGACTAGACACAGATACGCAGTATTTT.